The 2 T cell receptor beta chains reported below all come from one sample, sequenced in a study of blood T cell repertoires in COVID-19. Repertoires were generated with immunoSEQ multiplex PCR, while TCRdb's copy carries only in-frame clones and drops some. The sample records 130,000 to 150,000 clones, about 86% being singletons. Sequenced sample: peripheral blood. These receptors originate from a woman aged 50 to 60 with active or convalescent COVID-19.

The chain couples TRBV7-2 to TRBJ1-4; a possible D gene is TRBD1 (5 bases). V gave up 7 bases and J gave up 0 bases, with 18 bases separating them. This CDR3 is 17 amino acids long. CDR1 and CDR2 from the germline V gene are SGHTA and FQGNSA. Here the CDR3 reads CASTADSDITTNEKLFF. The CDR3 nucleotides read TGTGCCAGCACCGCAGACTCGGACATTACAACTAATGAAAAACTGTTTTTT.

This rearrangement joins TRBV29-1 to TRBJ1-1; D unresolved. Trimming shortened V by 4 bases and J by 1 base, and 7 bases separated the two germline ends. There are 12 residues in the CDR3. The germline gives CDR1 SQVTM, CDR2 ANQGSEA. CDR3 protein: CSVVGGNTEAFF. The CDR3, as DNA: TGCAGCGTTGTAGGAGGGAACACTGAAGCTTTCTTT.